A selection of T cell receptor beta chains follows, all from one sample in a study of Ad26.COV2.S vaccination and SARS-CoV-2 variants. The data were produced by immunoSEQ multiplex PCR, yet TCRdb's version contains in-frame clones alone and is incomplete. Among roughly 680,000 clones listed, 89% were seen once. Sample: peripheral blood, taken in a trial of Ad26.COV2.S vaccine versus placebo. These receptors originate from a person aged 18 to 59 who received the Ad26.COV2.S COVID-19 vaccine or a placebo. The CDR3 runs from the conserved cysteine through the conserved F or W. The D gene is left open where the match is weak. Not all rows give a size; the values are once, few, many and, for expanded clones, a class.

d_call	v_call	clone_size	j_call	cdr3_nt	cdr3_aa
TRBD2	TRBV5-1	-	TRBJ2-7	TGCGCCAGCAATATGGGAGGGAGAATCTACGAGCAGTACTTC	CASNMGGRIYEQYF
TRBD2	TRBV6-5	-	TRBJ2-3	TGTGCCAGCAGTAGACTAGCGGGAGGGTCTGATACGCAGTATTTT	CASSRLAGGSDTQYF
-	TRBV30	-	TRBJ1-1	TGTGCCTGGAGTGTGGAGAGGGGACAGAACACTGAAGCTTTCTTT	CAWSVERGQNTEAFF
-	TRBV25-1	-	TRBJ2-7	TGTGCCAGCGACCGGGACTACGAGCAGTACTTC	CASDRDYEQYF
-	TRBV4-3	-	TRBJ1-2	TGCGCCAGCAGCCAAGATCCAGGACCCAACTATGGCTACACCTTC	CASSQDPGPNYGYTF
TRBD2	TRBV7-2	-	TRBJ2-1	TGTGCCAGCAGCCCTCAGTCCTTAGCGGGAGGGGCGTATGAGCAGTTCTTC	CASSPQSLAGGAYEQFF
-	TRBV6-5	-	TRBJ1-2	TGTGCCAGCAGTTACCCAGGGGTCGCTAACTATGGCTACACCTTC	CASSYPGVANYGYTF
-	TRBV30	-	TRBJ2-5	TGTGCCTGGAGTTGGAAGGGTGGCGAGACCCAGTACTTC	CAWSWKGGETQYF
-	TRBV27	-	TRBJ1-5	TGTGCCAGCAGACAACAGGGCTCCAATCAGCCCCAGCATTTT	CASRQQGSNQPQHF
-	TRBV5-6	once	TRBJ1-1	TGTGCCAGCAGCTTGGCAGGGAACACTGAAGCTTTCTTT	CASSLAGNTEAFF
TRBD1	TRBV7-2	-	TRBJ2-2	TGTGCCAGCAGCATAGCGGCCGGGACAGGGAACACCGGGGAGCTGTTTTTT	CASSIAAGTGNTGELFF
-	TRBV7-2	-	TRBJ1-5	TGTGCCAGCAGCTTAGGAGTTCAGGGAACCCAGCATTTT	CASSLGVQGTQHF
-	TRBV5-1	-	TRBJ2-2	TGCGCCAGCAGCTTGGTGCCAACCGGGGAGCTGTTTTTT	CASSLVPTGELFF
TRBD1	TRBV11-1	-	TRBJ2-5	TGTGCCAGCAGCCTAGGGACAGGGGAGACCCAGTACTTC	CASSLGTGETQYF
TRBD1	TRBV4-1	-	TRBJ1-6	TGCGCCAGCAGCCCAGAAGGGACAGAGAATTCACCCCTCCACTTT	CASSPEGTENSPLHF